Listed here is a single T cell receptor (beta chain). These data belong to a study of shared clonotypes between healthy human individuals. Whole-study context: The cohort comprised a couple of women and a few men. Their ages spanned 18 to 49 years.

The CDR3 runs 14 residues. Trimming cost V 2 bases and J 0 bases, with 8 bases left between them. Germline V gives CDR1 ENHRY, CDR2 SYGVKD. The method was immunoSEQ multiplex PCR; TCRdb's version includes in-frame clones alone and lacks a portion of them. The sample yields about 2.2 million clones, roughly 95% seen once. Cells designated naive CD8 were CD45RO-negative and were positively selected for CCR7, with terminally differentiated effector memory CD45RA+ cells excluded. Caucasian adults residing in Nashville, Tennessee made up all the donors. The genes are TRBV10-3 and TRBJ2-7, with D possibly called TRBD1 or TRBD2 (5 bases each). This clonotype originated in a man between 18 and 35 years old in good health. Some clones in this sample may be carry-over from other donors' samples. Sequenced sample: naive CD8+ T cells from PBMCs. For the CDR3, the DNA is TGTGCCATCAGTGAGGCCGGGACCTCCTACGAGCAGTACTTC. Residues: CAISEAGTSYEQYF.